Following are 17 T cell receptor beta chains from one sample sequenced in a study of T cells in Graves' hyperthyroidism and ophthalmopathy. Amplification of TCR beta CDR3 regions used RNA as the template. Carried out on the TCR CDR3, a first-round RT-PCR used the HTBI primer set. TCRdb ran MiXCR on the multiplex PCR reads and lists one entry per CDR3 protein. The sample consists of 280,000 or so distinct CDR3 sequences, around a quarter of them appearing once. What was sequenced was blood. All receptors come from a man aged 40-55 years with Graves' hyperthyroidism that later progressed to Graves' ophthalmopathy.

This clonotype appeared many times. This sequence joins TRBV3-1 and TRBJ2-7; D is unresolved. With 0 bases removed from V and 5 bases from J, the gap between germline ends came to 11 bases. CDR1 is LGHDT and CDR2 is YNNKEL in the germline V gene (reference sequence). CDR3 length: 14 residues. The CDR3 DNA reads TGTGCCAGCAGCCAAGAACCTAGTTCTCACGAGCAGTACTTC. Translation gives CASSQEPSSHEQYF.

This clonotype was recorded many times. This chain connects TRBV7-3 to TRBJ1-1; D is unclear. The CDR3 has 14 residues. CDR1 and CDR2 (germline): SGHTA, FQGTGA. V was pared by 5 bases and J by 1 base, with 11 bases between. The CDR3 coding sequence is TGTGCCAGCAGCCTAGGACGGCCGAACACTGAAGCTTTCTTT. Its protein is CASSLGRPNTEAFF.

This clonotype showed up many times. The CDR3 DNA sequence: TGCAGTGCTAGAGGGGGCTGGCAAGGGACTGAAGCTTTCTTT. This sequence encodes CSARGGWQGTEAFF. V gene TRBV20-1 combines with J gene TRBJ1-1; the D gene is possibly TRBD1 (5 bases). This CDR3 spans 14 amino acids. Trimming left V 1 base short and J 5 bases short, with 14 bases between. The germline V gene has CDR1 DFQATT and CDR2 SNEGSKA (reference sequence).

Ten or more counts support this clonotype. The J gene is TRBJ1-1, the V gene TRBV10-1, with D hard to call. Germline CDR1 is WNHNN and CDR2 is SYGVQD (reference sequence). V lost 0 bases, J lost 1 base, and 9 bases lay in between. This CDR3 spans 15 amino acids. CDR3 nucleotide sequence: TGCGCCAGCAGTGAGTCGCTGCGGGGGAACACTGAAGCTTTCTTT. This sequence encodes CASSESLRGNTEAFF.

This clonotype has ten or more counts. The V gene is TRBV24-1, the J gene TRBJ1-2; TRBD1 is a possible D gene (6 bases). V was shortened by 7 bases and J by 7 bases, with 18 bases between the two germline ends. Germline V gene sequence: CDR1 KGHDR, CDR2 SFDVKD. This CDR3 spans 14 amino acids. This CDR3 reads CATRGPGQFSGYTF. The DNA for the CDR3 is TGTGCCACCAGAGGCCCCGGACAGTTTTCTGGCTACACCTTC.

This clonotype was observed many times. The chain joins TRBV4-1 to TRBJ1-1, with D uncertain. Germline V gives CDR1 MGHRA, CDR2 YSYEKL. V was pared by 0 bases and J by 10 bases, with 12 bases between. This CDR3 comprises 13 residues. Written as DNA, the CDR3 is TGCGCCAGCAGCCAAGATAGAAACACCTTAGCTTTCTTT. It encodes CASSQDRNTLAFF.

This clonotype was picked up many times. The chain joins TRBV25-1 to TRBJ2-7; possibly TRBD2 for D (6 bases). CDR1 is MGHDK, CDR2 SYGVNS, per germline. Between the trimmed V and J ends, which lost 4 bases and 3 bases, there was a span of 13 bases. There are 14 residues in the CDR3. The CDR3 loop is CASSGGDRFYEQYF. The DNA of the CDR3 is TGTGCCAGCAGTGGGGGGGACCGGTTCTACGAGCAGTACTTC.

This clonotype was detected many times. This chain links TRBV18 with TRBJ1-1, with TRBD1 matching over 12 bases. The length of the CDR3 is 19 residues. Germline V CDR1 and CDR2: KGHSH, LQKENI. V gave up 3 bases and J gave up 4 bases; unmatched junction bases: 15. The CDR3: CASSPQTPGTGGIGTEAFF. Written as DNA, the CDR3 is TGTGCCAGCTCACCCCAAACACCCGGGACAGGGGGCATAGGCACTGAAGCTTTCTTT.

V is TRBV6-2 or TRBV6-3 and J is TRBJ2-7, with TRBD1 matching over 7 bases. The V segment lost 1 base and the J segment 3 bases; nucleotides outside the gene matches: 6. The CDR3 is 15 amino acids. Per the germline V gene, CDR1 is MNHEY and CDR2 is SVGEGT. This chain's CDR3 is CASSYLADRDYEQYF. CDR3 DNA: TGTGCCAGCAGTTACTTGGCCGACAGGGACTACGAGCAGTACTTC.

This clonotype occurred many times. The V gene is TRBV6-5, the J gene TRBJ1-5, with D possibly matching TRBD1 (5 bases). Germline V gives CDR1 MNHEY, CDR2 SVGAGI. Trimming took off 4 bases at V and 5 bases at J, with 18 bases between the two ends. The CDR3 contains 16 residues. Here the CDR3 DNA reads TGTGCCAGCAGTTCCGTGTTGGGGGAAAGGGATCAGCCCCAGCATTTT. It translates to CASSSVLGERDQPQHF.

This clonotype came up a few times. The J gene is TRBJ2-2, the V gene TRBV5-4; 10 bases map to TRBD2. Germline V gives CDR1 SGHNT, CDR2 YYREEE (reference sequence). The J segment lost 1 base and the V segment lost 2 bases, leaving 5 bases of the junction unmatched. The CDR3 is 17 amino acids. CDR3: CASSLLLAGRNTGELFF. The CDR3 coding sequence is TGTGCCAGCAGCTTACTACTAGCGGGACGGAACACCGGGGAGCTGTTTTTT. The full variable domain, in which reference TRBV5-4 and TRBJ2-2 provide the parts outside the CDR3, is ETGVTQSPTHLIKTRGQQVTLRCSSQSGHNTVSWYQQALGQGPQFIFQYYREEENGRGNFPPRFSGLQFPNYSSELNVNALELDDSALYLCASSLLLAGRNTGELFFGEGSRLTVL.

The CDR3 is CASSAPRDRGSPLHF. In nucleotides, the CDR3 is TGTGCCAGCAGCGCACCGAGGGACAGGGGATCACCCCTCCACTTT. The V and J genes are TRBV11-2 and TRBJ1-6; 10 positions agree with TRBD1. The CDR3 loop spans 15 amino acids. From germline, CDR1 is SGHAT and CDR2 FQNNGV. Germline trimming cut 5 bases from V and 10 bases from J; bases unmatched to any gene: 8.

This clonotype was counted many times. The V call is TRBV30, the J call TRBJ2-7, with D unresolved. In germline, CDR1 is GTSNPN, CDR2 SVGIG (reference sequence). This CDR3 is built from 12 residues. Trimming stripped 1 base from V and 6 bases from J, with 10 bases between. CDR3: CAWSARAFEQYF. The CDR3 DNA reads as TGTGCCTGGAGTGCTAGGGCGTTCGAGCAGTACTTC.

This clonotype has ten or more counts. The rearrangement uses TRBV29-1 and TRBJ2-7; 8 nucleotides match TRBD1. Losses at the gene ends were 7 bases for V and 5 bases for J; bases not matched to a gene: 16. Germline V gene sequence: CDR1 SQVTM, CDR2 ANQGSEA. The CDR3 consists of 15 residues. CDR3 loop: CSALTERTGYDEQYF. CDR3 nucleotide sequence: TGCAGCGCCTTGACCGAAAGGACAGGGTACGACGAGCAGTACTTC.

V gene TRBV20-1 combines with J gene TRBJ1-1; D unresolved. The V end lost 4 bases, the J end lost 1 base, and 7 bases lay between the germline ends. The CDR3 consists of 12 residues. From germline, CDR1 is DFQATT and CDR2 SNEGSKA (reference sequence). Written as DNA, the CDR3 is TGCAGTGCTACAACAGAGAACACTGAAGCTTTCTTT. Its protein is CSATTENTEAFF.

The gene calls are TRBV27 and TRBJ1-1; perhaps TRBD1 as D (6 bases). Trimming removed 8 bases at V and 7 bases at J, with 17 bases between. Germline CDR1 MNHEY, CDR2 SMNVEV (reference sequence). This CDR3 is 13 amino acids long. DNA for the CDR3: TGTGCCAGCCACACAGGGAGAGGGGGTGAAGCTTTCTTT. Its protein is CASHTGRGGEAFF.

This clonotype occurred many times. CDR3 bases: TGCAGTGCTAGAAACTCGGGACTAGCGGGAGGAGCATCCCACGAGCAGTACTTC. This encodes CSARNSGLAGGASHEQYF. The gene calls are TRBV20-1 and TRBJ2-7, with TRBD2 matching 15 bases. Germline CDR1 reads DFQATT; CDR2 reads SNEGSKA (reference sequence). CDR3 size: 18 residues. J was trimmed by 5 bases and V by 2 bases; bases with no gene match: 13.